The 22 T cell receptor beta chains below were found in one sample sequenced in a study of chemoradiotherapy in HPV16-positive cancers (dated 2022 in TCRdb). Library creation used the immunoSEQ multiplex PCR assay. Not all clones reach the TCRdb copy of this immuneACCESS table, which keeps in-frame sequences only. Checked studies attribute under half of the gap to unresolved V genes and leave the rest unexplained. Recorded for this sample are 17,000 or so clones; just under 90% of them occurred a single time. In total, the top ten clones hold about 2.1% of the sample. The material sequenced was blood, taken from a patient who underwent chemoradiotherapy. Receptor source: a human donor with HPV-associated anogenital cancer.

The chain recombines TRBV19 with TRBJ1-3, with 7 bases identical to TRBD1. V lost 5 bases and J lost 4; bases outside the gene matches: 5. Germline loops: CDR1 LNHDA, CDR2 SQIVND (reference sequence). This CDR3 contains 14 residues. The CDR3 nucleotides read TGTGCCAGTAGTCGACAGGGAGGAGGAAACACCATATATTTT. Protein product: CASSRQGGGNTIYF.

The V call is TRBV5-4, the J call TRBJ2-5; TRBD1 agrees at 8 bases. From germline, CDR1 is SGHNT and CDR2 YYREEE (reference sequence). The CDR3 spans 14 residues. Losses at the gene ends were 2 bases for V and 5 bases for J; bases not matched to a gene: 5. CDR3 DNA sequence: TGTGCCAGCAGCTTTACAGGGGGTGGGGAGACCCAGTACTTC. Translated: CASSFTGGGETQYF.

This CDR3 is CASSRDRAYYGYTF. CDR3 DNA sequence: TGTGCCAGCAGCAGGGACAGGGCTTACTATGGCTACACCTTC. The genes are TRBV6-1 and TRBJ1-2, with 9 positions matching TRBD1. The V gene's germline CDR1 is MNHNS and CDR2 SASEGT. The CDR3 is made up of 14 amino acids. The ends lost 6 bases at V and 3 bases at J; junction bases unmatched: 5.

This clone was found a few times. This chain joins TRBV13 and TRBJ2-3; D is unclear. This CDR3 is built from 12 residues. The germline V and J ends were trimmed by 1 base and 4 bases, with 3 bases remaining between them. Germline V gene data show CDR1 as PRHDT and CDR2 as FYEKMQ (reference sequence). CDR3 amino acids: CASSLDPDTQYF. The CDR3 DNA follows: TGTGCCAGCAGCTTAGACCCAGATACGCAGTATTTT.

The chain employs TRBV15 and TRBJ2-2; D gene ambiguous. The length of the CDR3 is 13 residues. Trimming left V 0 bases short and J 7 bases short, with 6 bases between. Germline V gene lookup returns CDR1 LNHNV and CDR2 YYDKDF (reference sequence). The CDR3 region is CATSREAIGELFF. The CDR3 DNA follows: TGTGCCACCAGCAGAGAAGCGATCGGGGAGCTGTTTTTT.

This chain uses TRBV9 with TRBJ2-1; perhaps TRBD2 as D (6 bases). The CDR3 runs 16 residues. Germline V gives CDR1 SGDLS, CDR2 YYNGEE. V was trimmed by 0 bases and J by 2 bases, leaving 12 bases between them. CDR3 in amino acids: CASSVAGRGPYNEQFF. CDR3 nucleotide sequence: TGTGCCAGCAGCGTAGCGGGGCGGGGACCCTACAATGAGCAGTTCTTC.

This sequence joins TRBV5-1 and TRBJ1-6; 7 bases are a match to TRBD1. The germline V gene has CDR1 SGHRS and CDR2 YFSETQ. Unmatched junction bases numbered 4, after V lost 2 bases and J lost 5 bases. This CDR3 is built from 15 residues. CDR3 amino acids: CASSFGTVDNSPLHF. The CDR3 bases are TGCGCCAGCAGCTTTGGGACAGTAGATAATTCACCCCTCCACTTT.

The chain has TRBV28 and TRBJ2-7; D may be TRBD2 (6 bases). Germline values: CDR1 MDHEN, CDR2 SYDVKM. The CDR3 spans 15 residues. Trimming cost V 5 bases and J 0 bases, with 14 bases left between them. Here the CDR3 reads CASSPAGSSSYEQYF. The CDR3 nucleotides read TGTGCCAGCAGTCCAGCGGGCTCAAGCTCCTACGAGCAGTACTTC. The full variable domain, rest sourced from reference TRBV28 and TRBJ2-7, is DVKVTQSSRYLVKRTGEKVFLECVQDMDHENMFWYRQDPGLGLRLIYFSYDVKMKEKGDIPEGYSVSREKKERFSLILESASTNQTSMYLCASSPAGSSSYEQYFGPGTRLTVT.

The J gene is TRBJ2-3, the V gene TRBV28; D not resolved. Germline V lookup: CDR1 MDHEN, CDR2 SYDVKM. This CDR3 has 13 amino acids. Trimming took 3 bases from V and 4 from J, leaving 8 bases between them. In DNA form, the CDR3 reads TGTGCCAGCAGTTTTTCCCCCCCAGATACGCAGTATTTT. Protein product: CASSFSPPDTQYF.

The rearrangement links TRBV13 to TRBJ2-3; 8 bases agree with TRBD2. This CDR3 is built from 16 residues. Germline V lookup: CDR1 PRHDT, CDR2 FYEKMQ (reference sequence). The ends lost 1 base at V and 4 bases at J; junction bases unmatched: 7. DNA of the CDR3: TGTGCCAGCAGCTTAGATATCGGACTAGCAGCAGATACGCAGTATTTT. Protein: CASSLDIGLAADTQYF.

The rearrangement uses TRBV7-8 and TRBJ1-1; the D gene is possibly TRBD1 (5 bases). The germline CDR1 and CDR2 sequences are SGHVS and FQNEAQ. Trimming stripped 1 base from V and 4 bases from J, with 10 bases between. The CDR3 has 14 amino acids. The CDR3 is CASSLEGDGTEAFF. The DNA for the CDR3 is TGTGCCAGCAGCTTAGAAGGGGATGGCACTGAAGCTTTCTTT.

The genes are TRBV29-1 and TRBJ2-1; D call uncertain. This CDR3 has 14 residues. Deletions cut 2 bases from V and 0 bases from J, with 8 bases between. Germline V CDR1 and CDR2: SQVTM, ANQGSEA. CDR3 amino acids: CSVERYSSYNEQFF. The CDR3 DNA sequence: TGCAGCGTTGAAAGGTATAGCTCCTACAATGAGCAGTTCTTC.

The chain couples TRBV9 to TRBJ1-2, with TRBD1 matching over 10 bases. The CDR3 extends over 16 amino acids. Unmatched junction bases numbered 7, after V lost 2 bases and J lost 3 bases. Germline V gives CDR1 SGDLS, CDR2 YYNGEE. The CDR3 here is CASSVLPGTGDYGYTF. The CDR3 nucleotides are TGTGCCAGCAGCGTTCTCCCCGGGACAGGGGACTATGGCTACACCTTC.

The table lists this clone with a count of one. The chain is built from TRBV7-9 and TRBJ2-5; D gene uncertain. Germline CDR1 and CDR2: SEHNR and FQNEAQ (reference sequence). The V and J ends lost 4 bases and 5 bases respectively, with 8 bases between them. The CDR3 runs 12 residues. CDR3 sequence: CASSYFYETQYF. The CDR3 DNA follows: TGTGCCAGCAGCTATTTTTATGAGACCCAGTACTTC.

This sequence joins TRBV7-9 and TRBJ1-2; 8 bases line up with TRBD1. The germline V gene has CDR1 SEHNR and CDR2 FQNEAQ (reference sequence). This CDR3 is 14 amino acids long. The V segment lost 0 bases and the J segment 4 bases; nucleotides outside the gene matches: 1. The CDR3 bases are TGTGCCAGCAGCTTAGCCACAGGGGGCTATGGCTACACCTTC. This encodes CASSLATGGYGYTF.

The CDR3 DNA follows: TGTGCCAGCAGTTTTCCCAGGGGAGCTGAGCAGTTCTTC. Its translation is CASSFPRGAEQFF. The chain couples TRBV27 to TRBJ2-1; tentative D call: TRBD1 (6 bases). Trimming cost V 3 bases and J 9 bases, with 12 bases left between them. Germline assignment: CDR1 MNHEY and CDR2 SMNVEV (reference sequence). The CDR3 has 13 amino acids.

This chain's CDR3 is CASSIGPRRQGSSYEQYF. In DNA form, the CDR3 reads TGTGCCAGTAGTATAGGCCCCCGGCGACAGGGCAGTTCCTACGAGCAGTACTTC. V and J are TRBV19 and TRBJ2-7, with TRBD1 identical over 7 bases. Germline CDR1 reads LNHDA; CDR2 reads SQIVND (reference sequence). The J segment lost 1 base and the V segment lost 1 base, leaving 13 bases of the junction unmatched. The CDR3 covers 18 residues. Combining the CDR3 with reference TRBV19 and TRBJ2-7 gives the whole variable domain DGGITQSPKYLFRKEGQNVTLSCEQNLNHDAMYWYRQDPGQGLRLIYYSQIVNDFQKGDIAEGYSVSREKKESFPLTVTSAQKNPTAFYLCASSIGPRRQGSSYEQYFGPGTRLTVT.

The J gene is TRBJ1-2, the V gene TRBV13; D remains ambiguous. Germline assignment: CDR1 PRHDT and CDR2 FYEKMQ (reference sequence). The CDR3 spans 14 residues. V was cut by 4 bases and J by 3 bases, with 12 bases left in between. This CDR3 is CASSSSLNYYGYTF. As DNA, the CDR3 is TGTGCCAGCAGCTCGTCCCTGAATTACTATGGCTACACCTTC.

The rearrangement links TRBV2 to TRBJ1-4; D is possibly TRBD1 (5 bases). The CDR3 contains 16 residues. Germline-derived CDR1 and CDR2 are SNHLY and FYNNEI. The V and J ends lost 3 bases and 0 bases respectively, with 11 bases between them. CDR3 in DNA: TGTGCCAGCAGTGACCTCATGACAGCAACTAATGAAAAACTGTTTTTT. Protein product: CASSDLMTATNEKLFF.

V is TRBV28 and J is TRBJ1-1; TRBD1 matches 7 bases. Trimming at V came to 7 bases and at J to 7 bases, leaving 6 bases not matched to a gene. CDR3 length equals 12 residues. Looked up from germline, CDR1 is MDHEN and CDR2 is SYDVKM. CDR3 sequence: CASTFRTGEAFF. CDR3 DNA: TGTGCCAGCACATTTCGGACAGGTGAAGCTTTCTTT.

A word on this clone: Mismatch with germline at one junction end may stem from a read error. This chain connects TRBV7-7 to TRBJ2-3; a possible D gene is TRBD1 (6 bases). Germline values: CDR1 SSHAT, CDR2 FNYEAQ (reference sequence). The CDR3 is 14 amino acids. CDR3: CASSPGVGLDTQYF. In DNA form, the CDR3 reads TGTGCTAGCAGCCCAGGGGTCGGTTTGGATACGCAGTATTTT.

The chain combines TRBV6-6 with TRBJ1-5; D is uncertain. V was cut by 6 bases and J by 8 bases, with 11 bases left in between. Germline CDR1 reads MNHNY; CDR2 reads SVGAGI (reference sequence). The CDR3 loop spans 12 amino acids. The CDR3 protein is CASRLPSEPQHF. In nucleotides, the CDR3 is TGTGCCAGCAGGCTCCCGTCCGAGCCCCAGCATTTT.